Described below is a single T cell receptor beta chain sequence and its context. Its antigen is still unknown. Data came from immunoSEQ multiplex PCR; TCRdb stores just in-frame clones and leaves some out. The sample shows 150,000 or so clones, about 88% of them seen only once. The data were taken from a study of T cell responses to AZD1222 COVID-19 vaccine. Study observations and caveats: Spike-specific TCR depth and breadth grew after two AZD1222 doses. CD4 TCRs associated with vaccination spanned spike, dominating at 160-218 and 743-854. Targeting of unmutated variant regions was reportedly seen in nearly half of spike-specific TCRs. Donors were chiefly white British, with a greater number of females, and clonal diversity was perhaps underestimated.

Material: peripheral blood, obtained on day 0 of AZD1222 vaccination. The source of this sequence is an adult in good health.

The CDR3 DNA reads as TGTGCCAGCAGTGAATCGGAACGTGAGAATAGCAATCAGCCCCAGCATTTT. The encoded protein is CASSESERENSNQPQHF. The chain recombines TRBV2 with TRBJ1-5; no definite D call. The length of the CDR3 is 17 residues. Trimming stripped 2 bases from V and 0 bases from J, with 14 bases between. CDR1 is SNHLY, CDR2 FYNNEI, per germline.